The next 30 T cell receptor beta chains were all read from a single sample in a study of shared clonotypes between healthy human individuals. TCRdb's copy holds only in-frame clones and misses some; the assay was immunoSEQ multiplex PCR. The data show about 480,000 clones, with 75% to 80% seen just once and under 15% held by the top ten. Input material: PBMCs. These receptor sequences come from a woman aged 40 to 50 in good health. Some clones in this sample may be carry-over from other donors' samples.

The chain links TRBV10-3 to TRBJ1-2; D unclear. This CDR3 region has 12 residues. Germline CDR1 ENHRY, CDR2 SYGVKD. The V end lost 8 bases, the J end lost 7 bases, and 14 bases lay between the germline ends. The CDR3 sequence is CAIVGSTGGYTF. The CDR3 DNA reads as TGTGCCATCGTGGGCTCAACGGGTGGCTACACCTTC.

This chain connects TRBV19 to TRBJ2-3; tentatively, D is TRBD1 (7 bases). Germline assignment: CDR1 LNHDA and CDR2 SQIVND (reference sequence). Trimming took 5 bases from V and 1 from J, leaving 10 bases between them. This CDR3 is 14 amino acids long. The DNA of the CDR3 is TGTGCCAGTAGTCCCAGGGGGGGCACAGATACGCAGTATTTT. Translated: CASSPRGGTDTQYF.

This rearrangement joins TRBV28 to TRBJ2-7; the D gene is possibly TRBD1 (6 bases). The CDR3 extends over 16 amino acids. Germline V lookup: CDR1 MDHEN, CDR2 SYDVKM. The V and J ends lost 4 bases and 1 base respectively, with 17 bases between them. CDR3 protein: CASSWRGQSSSYEQYF. CDR3 in DNA: TGTGCCAGCAGTTGGCGCGGACAGTCGTCGTCCTACGAGCAGTACTTC. The whole variable domain, remainder taken from reference TRBV28 and TRBJ2-7, is DVKVTQSSRYLVKRTGEKVFLECVQDMDHENMFWYRQDPGLGLRLIYFSYDVKMKEKGDIPEGYSVSREKKERFSLILESASTNQTSMYLCASSWRGQSSSYEQYFGPGTRLTVT.

The genes are TRBV7-2 and TRBJ2-1, with 13 nucleotides matching TRBD2. Germline V lookup: CDR1 SGHTA, CDR2 FQGNSA. The CDR3 loop spans 15 amino acids. The J segment lost 8 bases and the V segment lost 6 bases, leaving 7 bases of the junction unmatched. The CDR3 nucleotides are TGTGCCAGCAGTACGCGGACTAGCGGGAGCGATGAGCAGTTCTTC. Encoded protein: CASSTRTSGSDEQFF.

There are a few counts of this clone. The chain is built from TRBV7-2 and TRBJ2-3, with 11 bases fitting TRBD2. The CDR3 extends over 16 amino acids. Germline-derived CDR1 and CDR2 are SGHTA and FQGNSA. The V gene end was trimmed by 5 bases and the J gene end by 0 bases; junction bases not matched to a gene: 4. CDR3 in DNA: TGTGCCAGCAGCAAACGACTAGCGGGAAGCACAGATACGCAGTATTTT. This gives the protein CASSKRLAGSTDTQYF.

The chain carries TRBV28 and TRBJ2-1; TRBD1 matches 7 bases. CDR3 length equals 17 residues. Germline assignment: CDR1 MDHEN and CDR2 SYDVKM. Unmatched junction bases numbered 11, after V lost 4 bases and J lost 2 bases. The CDR3: CASSSSASGTAYNEQFF. The CDR3 DNA is TGTGCCAGCAGTTCCTCCGCCTCCGGGACAGCCTACAATGAGCAGTTCTTC. The full variable domain, completed using reference TRBV28 and TRBJ2-1, is DVKVTQSSRYLVKRTGEKVFLECVQDMDHENMFWYRQDPGLGLRLIYFSYDVKMKEKGDIPEGYSVSREKKERFSLILESASTNQTSMYLCASSSSASGTAYNEQFFGPGTRLTVL.

V and J are TRBV7-9 and TRBJ1-4; 7 bases align to TRBD1. Unmatched junction bases numbered 13, after V lost 7 bases and J lost 8 bases. The germline CDR1 and CDR2 sequences are SEHNR and FQNEAQ (reference sequence). This CDR3 has 15 residues. The CDR3, as DNA: TGTGCCAGCACCACAGGGGTACAGGGAAGGGAAAAACTGTTTTTT. Protein product: CASTTGVQGREKLFF.

This clone was recorded once. The rearrangement links TRBV7-2 to TRBJ1-1, with TRBD1 matching over 7 bases. V shed 3 bases, J shed 4 bases, and the junction held 5 bases outside the gene matches. This CDR3 is built from 14 residues. Germline V gives CDR1 SGHTA, CDR2 FQGNSA. This CDR3 reads CASSFSGDSTEAFF. CDR3 DNA sequence: TGTGCCAGCAGCTTTAGCGGGGACAGCACTGAAGCTTTCTTT.

V gene TRBV7-9 combines with J gene TRBJ1-1; D ambiguous. The germline V gene encodes CDR1 SEHNR and CDR2 FQNEAQ (reference sequence). V was pared by 1 base and J by 3 bases, with 6 bases between. This CDR3 contains 13 residues. CDR3 sequence: CASSLDVYTEAFF. The CDR3 DNA reads as TGTGCCAGCAGCTTAGACGTGTACACTGAAGCTTTCTTT.

This sequence joins TRBV2 and TRBJ2-1; 9 bases match TRBD2. Germline assignment: CDR1 SNHLY and CDR2 FYNNEI. J gave up 4 bases and V 1 base, and 5 bases lay outside the gene matches. CDR3 length equals 16 residues. The DNA for the CDR3 is TGTGCCAGCAGTGAAGTCAGACTAGCGGTATACAATGAGCAGTTCTTC. Its translation is CASSEVRLAVYNEQFF.

The rearrangement links TRBV28 to TRBJ2-3; D is unclear. Trimming left V 6 bases short and J 2 bases short, with 6 bases between. The CDR3 length is 12 residues. The V gene's germline CDR1 is MDHEN and CDR2 SYDVKM. The CDR3 DNA follows: TGTGCCAGCAGCCGAACCACAGATACGCAGTATTTT. Translation gives CASSRTTDTQYF.

The chain is built from TRBV7-3 and TRBJ2-4; tentative D call: TRBD2 (5 bases). The CDR3 contains 15 residues. The V gene's germline CDR1 is SGHTA and CDR2 FQGTGA. Trimming left V 3 bases short and J 9 bases short, with 18 bases between. The CDR3 DNA reads TGTGCCAGCAGCTTTCAGGCTAGCCCGCCAATCATTCAGTACTTC. Protein product: CASSFQASPPIIQYF.

This clone was seen more than once but under ten times. The chain is built from TRBV15 and TRBJ1-2; D remains ambiguous. This CDR3 spans 15 amino acids. Germline loops: CDR1 LNHNV, CDR2 YYDKDF (reference sequence). The germline V and J ends were trimmed by 0 bases and 4 bases, with 12 bases remaining between them. CDR3 region: CATSRDAQKSYGYTF. Written as DNA, the CDR3 is TGTGCCACCAGCAGAGATGCACAGAAGTCCTATGGCTACACCTTC.

About this clone itself: This sample includes further DNA sequences coding for the same CDR3. V gene TRBV7-9 combines with J gene TRBJ2-3; D unclear. The CDR3 sequence is 11 residues long. V was clipped by 4 bases and J by 6 bases, with 5 bases between them. The germline CDR1 and CDR2 sequences are SEHNR and FQNEAQ (reference sequence). CDR3 protein: CASSSEDTQYF. In DNA, the CDR3 is TGTGCCAGCAGCTCCGAGGATACGCAGTATTTT.

The J gene is TRBJ2-6, the V gene TRBV15; D gene unclear. With 0 bases removed from V and 0 bases from J, the gap between germline ends came to 9 bases. The germline V gene has CDR1 LNHNV and CDR2 YYDKDF (reference sequence). There are 17 residues in the CDR3. In DNA, the CDR3 is TGTGCCACCAGCAGAGATCGGGTGGACTCTGGGGCCAACGTCCTGACTTTC. Protein: CATSRDRVDSGANVLTF.

The rearrangement links TRBV19 to TRBJ1-5; 10 bases align to TRBD1. The CDR3 runs 16 residues. Germline CDR1 and CDR2: LNHDA and SQIVND (reference sequence). V dropped 5 bases and J dropped 7; count of bases not matched to a gene: 11. The chain's CDR3 is CASSEDRGGPSQPQHF. The CDR3 DNA reads TGTGCCAGTAGTGAGGACAGGGGGGGACCATCCCAGCCCCAGCATTTT.

The chain joins TRBV15 to TRBJ1-5, with unresolved D. The ends were cut back, 1 base at V and 2 bases at J, with 9 bases in the middle. CDR1 LNHNV and CDR2 YYDKDF come from the germline V gene (reference sequence). This CDR3 is built from 15 residues. CDR3 DNA: TGTGCCACCAGCAGAGCCATCTCCGGCAATCAGCCCCAGCATTTT. Its protein product is CATSRAISGNQPQHF.

A single count supports this clone. This CDR3 is CAGGISSYEQYF. CDR3 DNA: TGTGCCGGGGGGATAAGCAGCTACGAGCAGTACTTC. The genes are TRBV30 and TRBJ2-7; a possible D gene is TRBD2 (6 bases). Germline V gene lookup returns CDR1 GTSNPN and CDR2 SVGIG (reference sequence). This CDR3 spans 12 amino acids. V was pared by 8 bases and J by 3 bases, with 14 bases between.

This clone was seen more than once but under ten times. The V gene is TRBV11-2, the J gene TRBJ2-7, with D tentatively TRBD1 (6 bases). This CDR3 has 14 residues. Germline V gene data show CDR1 as SGHAT and CDR2 as FQNNGV. V was clipped by 0 bases and J by 3 bases, with 9 bases between them. Written as DNA, the CDR3 is TGTGCCAGCAGCTTAGATACAGGGATCTACGAGCAGTACTTC. It codes for CASSLDTGIYEQYF.

The chain recombines TRBV28 with TRBJ2-1; 10 bases align to TRBD2. Per the germline V gene, CDR1 is MDHEN and CDR2 is SYDVKM. The CDR3 consists of 16 residues. The ends lost 2 bases at V and 3 bases at J; junction bases unmatched: 4. CDR3 sequence reads: CASSLVGTSVYNEQFF. CDR3 DNA: TGTGCCAGCAGTTTAGTAGGGACTAGCGTCTACAATGAGCAGTTCTTC.

This chain uses TRBV19 with TRBJ1-2; TRBD1 matches at 10 bases. Unmatched junction bases numbered 7, after V lost 4 bases and J lost 8 bases. This CDR3 comprises 14 residues. Germline CDR1 reads LNHDA; CDR2 reads SQIVND (reference sequence). CDR3 in DNA: TGTGCCAGTAGTACAAGACAGGGGGCTGAAGGCTACACCTTC. Protein product: CASSTRQGAEGYTF.

V gene TRBV4-3 combines with J gene TRBJ2-1; possibly TRBD1 for D (6 bases). The CDR3 length is 15 residues. Per the germline V gene, CDR1 is LGHNA and CDR2 is YSLEER. The V end lost 3 bases, the J end lost 8 bases, and 17 bases lay between the germline ends. The CDR3 DNA reads as TGCGCCAGCAGCCAGGCCGGGGACACTGGGGATGAGCAGTTCTTC. It codes for CASSQAGDTGDEQFF.

In its sample, this clone was seen a few times. The rearrangement joins TRBV9 to TRBJ1-1; maybe TRBD1 (6 bases). With 3 bases removed from V and 1 base from J, the gap between germline ends came to 10 bases. Germline V lookup: CDR1 SGDLS, CDR2 YYNGEE. CDR3 length equals 14 residues. CDR3 sequence: CASSGGTPNTEAFF. In nucleotides, the CDR3 is TGTGCCAGCAGCGGCGGGACACCGAACACTGAAGCTTTCTTT.

This clone appeared a single time. This chain joins TRBV9 and TRBJ2-3; D unresolved. V gave up 2 bases and J gave up 1 base, with 14 bases separating them. Germline-derived CDR1 and CDR2 are SGDLS and YYNGEE. This CDR3 is 16 amino acids long. CDR3 bases: TGTGCCAGCAGCGTTTCTGACCGTGAGGGCACAGATACGCAGTATTTT. The encoded protein is CASSVSDREGTDTQYF.

The chain links TRBV18 to TRBJ1-2, with a tentative D call TRBD1 (5 bases). Germline CDR1 KGHSH, CDR2 LQKENI. This CDR3 has 13 amino acids. The V gene lost 2 bases and the J gene lost 2 bases, with 6 bases spanning the gap. CDR3 sequence: CASSPEGNYGYTF. CDR3 nucleotide sequence: TGTGCCAGCTCACCAGAGGGGAACTATGGCTACACCTTC.

This clone has only a few counts. The chain employs TRBV6-5 and TRBJ2-7; 9 bases are a match to TRBD2. The J segment lost 7 bases and the V segment lost 0 bases, leaving 7 bases of the junction unmatched. Germline V gene sequence: CDR1 MNHEY, CDR2 SVGAGI. This CDR3 spans 15 amino acids. For the CDR3, the DNA is TGTGCCAGCAGTTACTCCGTTAGCGGGAGTTGGGAGCAGTACTTC. Translating gives CASSYSVSGSWEQYF.

The V gene is TRBV27, the J gene TRBJ2-7, with 7 bases fitting TRBD1. The CDR3 contains 15 residues. In germline, CDR1 is MNHEY, CDR2 SMNVEV (reference sequence). V lost 5 bases, J lost 3 bases, and 10 bases stayed unmatched. CDR3 amino acids: CASSRRPGQNYEQYF. The CDR3 region has the DNA TGTGCCAGCAGTAGAAGACCGGGACAGAACTACGAGCAGTACTTC.

The CDR3 here is CASSLGPSYEQYF. CDR3 DNA sequence: TGTGCCAGCAGCTTAGGGCCGTCCTACGAGCAGTACTTC. The rearrangement uses TRBV7-6 and TRBJ2-7; no reliable D call. The germline V gene has CDR1 SGHVS and CDR2 FNYEAQ. V was trimmed by 1 base and J by 1 base, leaving 5 bases between them. The CDR3 runs to 13 residues.

The V call is TRBV30, the J call TRBJ2-7; tentative D call: TRBD1 (6 bases). Germline V lookup: CDR1 GTSNPN, CDR2 SVGIG (reference sequence). The CDR3 contains 12 residues. Trimming pared 2 bases from V and 3 bases from J, leaving 8 bases between. In nucleotides, the CDR3 is TGTGCCTGGAGTACAGGGAGCTACGAGCAGTACTTC. It yields the protein CAWSTGSYEQYF.

The chain employs TRBV5-1 and TRBJ2-2; either TRBD1 or TRBD2 may supply D (6 bases each). The CDR3 is made up of 13 amino acids. V gave up 7 bases and J gave up 7 bases, with 14 bases separating them. Germline CDR1 and CDR2: SGHRS and YFSETQ. CDR3 in amino acids: CASRRDTVGELFF. CDR3 in DNA: TGCGCCAGCCGGCGGGACACGGTCGGGGAGCTGTTTTTT.